Listed here are 31 T cell receptor beta chains from one sample, sequenced in a study of blood T cells in healthy people across ages. PCR was performed a second time for about 7 to 11 cycles using a sample-barcoded 5' primer and a J-beta primer mix. From the 5' RACE reads, TCRdb called clonotypes with MiXCR, one entry per CDR3 protein. This table holds more than 500,000 distinct CDR3 sequences, about 29% found once. The data were also submitted as part of a second study, on T cells of mothers and their children.

Sequenced sample: blood. These receptors originate from a boy aged 2 to 10 in good health.

The J gene is TRBJ2-1, the V gene TRBV15, with 9 bases identical to TRBD1. Germline assignment: CDR1 LNHNV and CDR2 YYDKDF (reference sequence). J was trimmed by 6 bases and V by 1 base; bases with no gene match: 10. The CDR3 has 17 amino acids. In DNA form, the CDR3 reads TGTGCCACCAGCAGAGGTCTTTCCGGGACAGGGTTCAATGAGCAGTTCTTC. Amino acids: CATSRGLSGTGFNEQFF.

This clonotype was seen a few times. The chain combines TRBV16 with TRBJ1-6; a possible D gene is TRBD1 (5 bases). The germline V gene encodes CDR1 KGHSY and CDR2 FQNENV. Trimming left V 0 bases short and J 0 bases short, with 12 bases between. CDR3 length: 18 amino acids. Written as DNA, the CDR3 is TGTGCCAGCAGCCAATCTCGAGGGGCGAGCTCCTATAATTCACCCCTCCACTTT. Translated, it gives CASSQSRGASSYNSPLHF.

This clonotype was recorded only once. The CDR3 DNA reads as TGTGCCAGCGGGAGGACTAGCGGGAGTAATGAGCAGTTCTTC. Translation gives CASGRTSGSNEQFF. The rearrangement joins TRBV7-8 to TRBJ2-5; 13 bases match TRBD2. The J call could be wrong; TRBJ2-1 is a better fit for the DNA end. The CDR3 consists of 14 residues. In germline, CDR1 is SGHVS, CDR2 FQNEAQ.

This clonotype was counted a few times. V and J are TRBV6-6 and TRBJ2-2, with D possibly TRBD1 on 5 matching bases. CDR3 length: 16 amino acids. V dropped 6 bases and J dropped 0 bases, with 14 bases sitting between them. Looked up from germline, CDR1 is MNHNY and CDR2 is SVGAGI (reference sequence). This CDR3 is CASSSRTYTNTGELFF. The DNA of the CDR3 is TGTGCCAGCAGCTCACGGACATATACGAACACCGGGGAGCTGTTTTTT.

This clonotype showed up just a few times. This chain uses TRBV3-1 with TRBJ2-7, with D hard to call. The CDR3 totals 13 residues. Trimming cost V 0 bases and J 0 bases, with 3 bases left between them. Germline V gene sequence: CDR1 LGHDT, CDR2 YNNKEL (reference sequence). This CDR3 reads CASSQDGSYEQYF. As DNA, the CDR3 is TGTGCCAGCAGCCAAGACGGCTCCTACGAGCAGTACTTC.

This clonotype was found a few times. V is TRBV5-4 and J is TRBJ1-3; D possibly corresponds to TRBD1 (6 bases). The V gene's germline CDR1 is SGHNT and CDR2 YYREEE (reference sequence). Trimming removed 4 bases from V and 6 bases from J, with 11 bases in between. CDR3 length: 13 amino acids. The CDR3 DNA reads TGTGCCAGCAGCATAAACAGGGAAAACACCATATATTTT. Its translation: CASSINRENTIYF.

The rearrangement uses TRBV7-2 and TRBJ2-3; D possibly corresponds to TRBD2 (6 bases). The germline V gene encodes CDR1 SGHTA and CDR2 FQGNSA. V lost 0 bases and J 4 bases, leaving 11 bases between the germline ends. This CDR3 comprises 15 residues. The CDR3, as DNA: TGTGCCAGCAGCTTAGCCGGTTCGGGAGCAGATACGCAGTATTTT. This gives the protein CASSLAGSGADTQYF.

To note about this clonotype: In this CDR3 the conserved last residue, phenylalanine or tryptophan, is missing, so a read error is likely. This chain connects TRBV11-2 to TRBJ2-7, with D perhaps matching TRBD2 (5 bases). The V end lost 0 bases, the J end lost 2 bases, and 11 bases lay between the germline ends. Germline loops: CDR1 SGHAT, CDR2 FQNNGV. The CDR3 totals 15 residues. In DNA, the CDR3 is TGTGCCAGCAGCTTAGAGTGGACTCCTACCTACGAGCAGTACCTC. Translating gives CASSLEWTPTYEQYL.

This clonotype was detected ten times or more. The rearrangement joins TRBV29-1 to TRBJ1-5; 10 nucleotides match TRBD1. V was clipped by 4 bases and J by 4 bases; unmatched bases: 4. Germline V gene sequence: CDR1 SQVTM, CDR2 ANQGSEA. This CDR3 is built from 14 residues. The CDR3 sequence: CSVGWGQGNQPQHF. CDR3 DNA: TGCAGCGTTGGGTGGGGACAGGGGAATCAGCCCCAGCATTTT.

This rearrangement joins TRBV13 to TRBJ2-2; D tentatively reads TRBD1 or TRBD2 (5 bases each). Trimming took off 1 base at V and 3 bases at J, with 15 bases between the two ends. Germline V gene data show CDR1 as PRHDT and CDR2 as FYEKMQ (reference sequence). CDR3 length: 17 residues. The CDR3 DNA reads as TGTGCCAGCAGCTTAGATCAGGGAAGAGGGTACACCGGGGAGCTGTTTTTT. Amino acids: CASSLDQGRGYTGELFF.

This clonotype was detected a few times. The gene calls are TRBV7-9 and TRBJ2-5; 14 positions agree with TRBD2. Germline loops: CDR1 SEHNR, CDR2 FQNEAQ (reference sequence). The CDR3 has 14 amino acids. V lost 4 bases to trimming and J lost 9 bases; unmatched junction nucleotides: 4. CDR3 DNA: TGTGCCAGCAGCTCGACTAGCGGGGGGGCTGCCCAGTACTTC. Its translation: CASSSTSGGAAQYF.

The sample holds a few counts of this clonotype. The rearrangement uses TRBV10-3 and TRBJ2-6, with 9 bases matching TRBD1. The CDR3 is 23 residues long. The junction had 26 bases not matched to a gene; V was cut back by 5 bases and J by 3 bases. CDR1 and CDR2 from the germline V gene are ENHRY and SYGVKD. The CDR3 DNA is TGTGCCATCAGTCGTACACGGGACAGGGACGGATTGGGGGGTAGGGATGGGGCCAACGTCCTGACTTTC. The encoded protein is CAISRTRDRDGLGGRDGANVLTF.

Only a few counts were recorded for this clonotype. J is TRBJ2-7 and V is TRBV12-3 or TRBV12-4; D is unclear. This CDR3 is 14 amino acids long. Between the trimmed V and J ends, which lost 3 bases and 1 base, there was a span of 10 bases. CDR3 DNA sequence: TGTGCCAGCAGTTTTACGAGAGTATCCTACGAGCAGTACTTC. Amino acids: CASSFTRVSYEQYF.

This clonotype occurred a few times. The gene calls are TRBV6-2 or TRBV6-3 and TRBJ1-1; no clear D gene. V lost 9 bases, J lost 2 bases, and 13 bases lay in between. This CDR3 is built from 13 residues. Germline loops: CDR1 MNHEY, CDR2 SVGEGT. This CDR3 is CASSRRLNTEAFF. CDR3 bases: TGTGCCAGTTCAAGGCGGCTTAACACTGAAGCTTTCTTT.

Only a few counts were recorded for this clonotype. The gene calls are TRBV30 and TRBJ2-1, with D possibly being TRBD2 (6 bases). Germline-derived CDR1 and CDR2 are GTSNPN and SVGIG (reference sequence). V gave up 5 bases and J gave up 3 bases, with 14 bases separating them. The length of the CDR3 is 14 residues. DNA for the CDR3: TGTGCCTGGGTACGCCGGCGGGACTACAATGAGCAGTTCTTC. Its protein is CAWVRRRDYNEQFF.

As for this clonotype: One end of the junction fails to match germline, which may point to a read error. The rearrangement joins TRBV10-3 to TRBJ2-5; 9 positions agree with TRBD1. Gene TRBJ2-7 matches the end of the DNA better, so the J call may be wrong. In germline, CDR1 is ENHRY, CDR2 SYGVKD. CDR3 size: 15 residues. CDR3 region: CVISPTRDRESEQYF. Here the CDR3 DNA reads TGTGTCATCAGTCCTACCCGGGACAGGGAGTCCGAGCAGTACTTC.

This clonotype came up a few times. The chain recombines TRBV14 with TRBJ2-5, with 7 bases matching TRBD1. TRBJ2-7 matches the DNA end more closely, so the J call is doubtful. Germline V gene lookup returns CDR1 SGHDN and CDR2 FVKESK. The CDR3 totals 15 residues. Here the CDR3 reads CASSPPGQTPYEQYF. DNA for the CDR3: TGTGCCAGCAGCCCACCGGGACAGACACCCTACGAGCAGTACTTC.

The V gene is TRBV19, the J gene TRBJ2-7, with D perhaps TRBD1 or TRBD2 (5 bases each). CDR1 is LNHDA, CDR2 SQIVND, per germline (reference sequence). V dropped 1 base and J dropped 4 bases, with 14 bases sitting between them. The CDR3 consists of 15 residues. CDR3 coding DNA: TGTGCCAGTAGTATAGCCTGGGACGTACGATACGAGCAGTACTTC. Protein: CASSIAWDVRYEQYF.

J is TRBJ2-2 and V is TRBV4-1; D is possibly TRBD2 (5 bases). In germline, CDR1 is MGHRA, CDR2 YSYEKL. The CDR3 contains 16 residues. Trimming removed 1 base from V and 4 bases from J, with 13 bases in between. The CDR3 protein is CASSQVGGWGTGELFF. For the CDR3, the DNA is TGCGCCAGCAGCCAAGTTGGAGGCTGGGGCACCGGGGAGCTGTTTTTT.

This rearrangement joins TRBV4-1 to TRBJ1-4; 9 bases match TRBD1. The ends lost 2 bases at V and 8 bases at J; junction bases unmatched: 9. Germline loops: CDR1 MGHRA, CDR2 YSYEKL. The CDR3 has 16 amino acids. CDR3 bases: TGCGCCAGCAGCCAAACCTCCGGGACAGGGAAAGAAAAACTGTTTTTT. The encoded protein is CASSQTSGTGKEKLFF.

The rearrangement uses TRBV20-1 and TRBJ2-5, with 9 positions matching TRBD2. This CDR3 has 15 residues. Germline V gene sequence: CDR1 DFQATT, CDR2 SNEGSKA (reference sequence). The V segment lost 4 bases and the J segment 5 bases; nucleotides outside the gene matches: 11. The CDR3 region has the DNA TGCAGTGCTACTTCCGCGGGGGGGTTTTCGGAGACCCAGTACTTC. It codes for CSATSAGGFSETQYF.

The chain couples TRBV4-3 to TRBJ2-1; TRBD2 aligns across 7 bases. This CDR3 has 17 residues. CDR1 and CDR2 from the germline V gene are LGHNA and YSLEER. V shed 0 bases, J shed 0 bases, and the junction held 5 bases outside the gene matches. The CDR3: CASSQDGPGGSYNEQFF. CDR3 nucleotides: TGCGCCAGCAGCCAAGATGGCCCGGGAGGCTCCTACAATGAGCAGTTCTTC.

This clonotype occurred a few times. V and J are TRBV29-1 and TRBJ1-1; possible D gene TRBD1, 6 bases. Per germline, CDR1 SQVTM and CDR2 ANQGSEA. Trimming removed 6 bases at V and 4 bases at J, with 9 bases between. CDR3 size: 11 residues. CDR3 nucleotides: TGCAGCGTAACAGGGCCCACTGAAGCTTTCTTT. It codes for CSVTGPTEAFF.

The rearrangement joins TRBV6-6 to TRBJ2-3; 8 bases line up with TRBD2. With 6 bases clipped from V and 0 bases from J, the junction kept 5 bases outside the gene matches. Looked up from germline, CDR1 is MNHNY and CDR2 is SVGAGI (reference sequence). The CDR3 contains 15 residues. The CDR3 nucleotides read TGTGCCAGCAGCCCGGGAGGGCCAAGCACAGATACGCAGTATTTT. This encodes CASSPGGPSTDTQYF.

This sequence joins TRBV11-2 and TRBJ1-5; D gene ambiguous. Germline loops: CDR1 SGHAT, CDR2 FQNNGV. The CDR3 is 13 amino acids. The V gene lost 5 bases and the J gene lost 7 bases, with 12 bases spanning the gap. CDR3 in amino acids: CASSVGNTQPQHF. In nucleotides, the CDR3 is TGTGCCAGCAGCGTCGGGAATACGCAGCCCCAGCATTTT.

The V and J genes are TRBV5-1 and TRBJ2-7; D not resolved. Trimming pared 4 bases from V and 2 bases from J, leaving 13 bases between. Germline V gene data show CDR1 as SGHRS and CDR2 as YFSETQ. There are 14 residues in the CDR3. CDR3 protein: CASSPDILAYEQYF. Here the CDR3 DNA reads TGCGCCAGCAGCCCCGATATATTAGCCTACGAGCAGTACTTC.

The rearrangement joins TRBV11-1 to TRBJ2-3; 7 bases line up with TRBD2. Germline CDR1 reads SGHAT; CDR2 reads FQDESV (reference sequence). V lost 5 bases and J lost 2; bases outside the gene matches: 10. The CDR3 contains 16 residues. The CDR3 spells CASSNRRGVDTDTQYF. The CDR3 region has the DNA TGTGCCAGCAGCAACCGTCGGGGGGTGGACACAGATACGCAGTATTTT.

This clonotype was seen a few times. The J gene is TRBJ2-7, the V gene TRBV9, with 8 bases fitting TRBD2. Germline V gene lookup returns CDR1 SGDLS and CDR2 YYNGEE. The CDR3 contains 14 residues. J lost 6 bases, V lost 0 bases, and 5 bases had no gene match. CDR3 DNA: TGTGCCAGCAGCGTAGAGGGACTAGATTCCGAGCAGTACTTC. Encoded protein: CASSVEGLDSEQYF.

A note on this clonotype: The junction and the germline gene differ at one end; a read error may be behind it. V gene TRBV15 combines with J gene TRBJ2-1; the D gene could be TRBD1 or TRBD2 (5 bases each). Germline CDR1 is LNHNV and CDR2 is YYDKDF (reference sequence). The CDR3 contains 18 residues. CDR3 nucleotide sequence: TGTGCCACCAGCAGAGATTGGATGTTCGGGGCGGAGCAAGAGACCCGGTACTTC. This encodes CATSRDWMFGAEQETRYF.

This clonotype appeared once. This chain uses TRBV11-2 with TRBJ2-5; no clear D. Judging by the DNA end, TRBJ2-1 fits better; the J call may be wrong. This CDR3 contains 13 residues. Germline V CDR1 and CDR2: SGHAT, FQNNGV. The CDR3 sequence is CASSLGFRDEQFF. In DNA form, the CDR3 reads TGTGCCAGCAGCTTAGGTTTTCGCGATGAGCAGTTCTTC.

This clonotype showed up many times. J is TRBJ2-1 and V is TRBV7-2, with 14 bases aligning to TRBD2. The length of the CDR3 is 15 residues. The germline gives CDR1 SGHTA, CDR2 FQGNSA. Trimming took 5 bases from V and 6 from J; bases not matched to a gene: 3. The CDR3 region has the DNA TGTGCCAGCAGCGCGGGACTAGCGGGAGTCAATGAGCAGTTCTTC. Translating it yields CASSAGLAGVNEQFF.